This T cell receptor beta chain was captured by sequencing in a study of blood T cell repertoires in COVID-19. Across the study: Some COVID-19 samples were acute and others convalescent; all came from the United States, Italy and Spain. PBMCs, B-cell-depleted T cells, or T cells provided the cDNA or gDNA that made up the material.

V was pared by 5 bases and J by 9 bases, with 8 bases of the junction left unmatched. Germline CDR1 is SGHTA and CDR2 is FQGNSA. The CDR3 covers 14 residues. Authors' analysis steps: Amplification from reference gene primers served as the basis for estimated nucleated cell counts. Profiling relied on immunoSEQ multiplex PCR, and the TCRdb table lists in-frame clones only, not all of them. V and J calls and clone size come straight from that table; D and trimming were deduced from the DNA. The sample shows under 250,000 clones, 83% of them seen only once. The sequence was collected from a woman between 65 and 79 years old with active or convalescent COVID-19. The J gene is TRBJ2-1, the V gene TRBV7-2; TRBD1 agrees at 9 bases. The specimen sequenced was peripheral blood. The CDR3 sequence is CASSMQQGAGEQFF. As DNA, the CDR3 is TGTGCCAGCAGCATGCAACAGGGGGCGGGTGAGCAGTTCTTC. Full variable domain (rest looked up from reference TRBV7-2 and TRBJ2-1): GAGVSQSPSNKVTEKGKDVELRCDPISGHTALYWYRQSLGQGLEFLIYFQGNSAPDKSGLPSDRFSAERTGGSVSTLTIQRTQQEDSAVYLCASSMQQGAGEQFFGPGTRLTVL.